The 24 T cell receptor beta chains below come from one sample, sequenced in a study of early T cells in non-severe SARS-CoV-2 infection. MiXCR was run by TCRdb on the 5' RACE reads, yielding one entry per CDR3 protein. The table lists approximately 22,000 distinct CDR3 sequences, around 6% of them singletons. This material consisted of whole blood, taken at baseline. The source is an adult who was a healthcare worker with PCR-confirmed SARS-CoV-2 infection or an uninfected control (not recorded which).

In its sample, this clonotype was seen a few times. V and J are TRBV20-1 and TRBJ2-7; D is possibly TRBD1 (6 bases). The CDR3 has 16 residues. With 2 bases removed from V and 0 bases from J, the gap between germline ends came to 17 bases. CDR1 is DFQATT, CDR2 SNEGSKA, per germline (reference sequence). The CDR3 coding sequence is TGCAGTGCTAGACCAAGACAGGCCCAGACCTCCTACGAGCAGTACTTC. Its translation: CSARPRQAQTSYEQYF.

The chain links TRBV2 to TRBJ2-4; 9 positions match TRBD1. The CDR3 covers 14 residues. Germline trimming cut 4 bases from V and 8 bases from J; bases unmatched to any gene: 6. Per the germline V gene, CDR1 is SNHLY and CDR2 is FYNNEI. In nucleotides, the CDR3 is TGTGCCAGCAGTGCCGGGACAGGGAGCGACATTCAGTACTTC. Protein product: CASSAGTGSDIQYF.

This clonotype was recorded many times. The rearrangement uses TRBV12-5 and TRBJ2-5; 8 nucleotides match TRBD1. CDR3 length equals 14 residues. Per the germline V gene, CDR1 is LGHNT and CDR2 is FRNRAP. The V gene end was trimmed by 5 bases and the J gene end by 5 bases; junction bases not matched to a gene: 7. CDR3 in DNA: TGTGCTAGTGGTCCCCCGACAGGGGAGGAGACCCAGTACTTC. Amino acid sequence: CASGPPTGEETQYF.

This clonotype was seen many times. The rearrangement joins TRBV24-1 to TRBJ2-1; TRBD1 is a possible D gene (5 bases). V was shortened by 9 bases and J by 0 bases, with 8 bases between the two germline ends. The length of the CDR3 is 13 residues. Germline V CDR1 and CDR2: KGHDR, SFDVKD. CDR3 nucleotide sequence: TGTGCCACCCAGGGCAGCTCCTACAATGAGCAGTTCTTC. Amino acid sequence: CATQGSSYNEQFF.

This clonotype was seen only a few times. This chain joins TRBV27 and TRBJ2-3; 8 bases agree with TRBD2. J gave up 2 bases and V 8 bases, and 9 bases lay outside the gene matches. Germline values: CDR1 MNHEY, CDR2 SMNVEV (reference sequence). This CDR3 spans 15 amino acids. CDR3 residues: CASGGLGLSTDTQYF. The CDR3 region has the DNA TGTGCCAGCGGGGGACTAGGTTTGTCCACAGATACGCAGTATTTT.

DNA of the CDR3: TGTGCCAGCAGTTTGTCGCGACCCGCCTACAATGAGCAGTTCTTC. It specifies CASSLSRPAYNEQFF. This rearrangement joins TRBV6-2 or TRBV6-3 to TRBJ2-1; no definite D call. CDR3 length: 15 residues. The V end lost 4 bases, the J end lost 2 bases, and 12 bases lay between the germline ends. Germline assignment: CDR1 MNHEY and CDR2 SVGEGT.

This clonotype counts as medium-sized. The V and J genes are TRBV14 and TRBJ1-2; no reliable D call. The CDR3 totals 12 residues. Deletions cut 2 bases from V and 4 bases from J, with 5 bases between. The V gene's germline CDR1 is SGHDN and CDR2 FVKESK. The CDR3 reads CASSQRTYGYTF. The CDR3 DNA reads TGTGCCAGCAGCCAACGGACCTATGGCTACACCTTC. Together with reference TRBV14 and TRBJ1-2, the CDR3 gives the full variable domain: EAGVTQFPSHSVIEKGQTVTLRCDPISGHDNLYWYRRVMGKEIKFLLHFVKESKQDESGMPNNRFLAERTGGTYSTLKVQPAELEDSGVYFCASSQRTYGYTFGSGTRLTVV.

For this clonotype: With a much larger clone just one base away, this may be a read error. This chain joins TRBV6-5 and TRBJ2-7; the D gene is possibly TRBD2 (5 bases). Germline V lookup: CDR1 MNHEY, CDR2 SVGAGI. This CDR3 comprises 13 residues. Trimming pared 5 bases from V and 5 bases from J, leaving 13 bases between. CDR3 bases: TGTGCCAGCAGTCTGGACTCCGGGAACGAGCAGTACTTC. Encoded protein: CASSLDSGNEQYF.

This clonotype was detected many times. The chain has TRBV7-6 and TRBJ1-2; D is ambiguous. The CDR3 is 15 residues long. Per the germline V gene, CDR1 is SGHVS and CDR2 is FNYEAQ. Trimming shortened V by 5 bases and J by 4 bases, and 17 bases separated the two germline ends. CDR3 amino acids: CASSPRGSSAYGYTF. The CDR3 DNA reads TGTGCCAGCAGCCCCCGAGGTTCTTCCGCCTATGGCTACACCTTC.

Ten or more counts support this clonotype. The gene calls are TRBV24-1 and TRBJ2-7, with 9 bases that match TRBD2. The J segment lost 3 bases and the V segment lost 8 bases, leaving 7 bases of the junction unmatched. The length of the CDR3 is 14 residues. The germline V gene has CDR1 KGHDR and CDR2 SFDVKD. The CDR3 DNA sequence: TGTGCCACCACCAGGACTAGCGAGTTCTACGAGCAGTACTTC. Translation: CATTRTSEFYEQYF.

This clonotype was detected many times. This rearrangement joins TRBV29-1 to TRBJ1-4; TRBD1 agrees at 7 bases. The CDR3 is 13 amino acids. V shed 5 bases and J 3 bases; nucleotides not matched to a gene: 3. Germline V lookup: CDR1 SQVTM, CDR2 ANQGSEA. The CDR3 loop reads CSVKTGSNEKLFF. Written as DNA, the CDR3 is TGCAGCGTTAAGACAGGGTCTAATGAAAAACTGTTTTTT. Filled out from reference TRBV29-1 and TRBJ1-4, the complete variable domain reads SAVISQKPSRDICQRGTSLTIQCQVDSQVTMMFWYRQQPGQSLTLIATANQGSEATYESGFVIDKFPISRPNLTFSTLTVSNMSPEDSSIYLCSVKTGSNEKLFFGSGTQLSVL.

This clonotype was observed at least ten times. This sequence joins TRBV6-2 or TRBV6-3 and TRBJ2-7; D not certain. Trimming shortened V by 6 bases and J by 2 bases, and 14 bases separated the two germline ends. Germline CDR1 is MNHEY and CDR2 is SVGEGT. The CDR3 contains 14 residues. CDR3 protein: CASRPPGQAYEQYF. CDR3 sequence (DNA): TGTGCCAGCAGGCCTCCGGGTCAGGCCTACGAGCAGTACTTC.

This clonotype turned up a few times. The V and J genes are TRBV7-2 and TRBJ2-1, with D perhaps matching TRBD1 (6 bases). Germline V CDR1 and CDR2: SGHTA, FQGNSA. The CDR3 has 14 residues. Trimming removed 8 bases at V and 7 bases at J, with 18 bases between. This chain's CDR3 is CASGMTGSKNEQFF. The CDR3 DNA reads as TGTGCCAGCGGAATGACAGGTTCAAAGAATGAGCAGTTCTTC.

Regarding this clonotype: Sequence at one end of the junction differs from germline and may be a read error. The V gene is TRBV7-8, the J gene TRBJ1-2, with D uncertain. The CDR3 is 16 residues long. The germline V gene has CDR1 SGHVS and CDR2 FQNEAQ. The CDR3 nucleotides are TGTGCCAGCAGCCTAGCCGACCCGGGCAGAGACTATGGCCACACCTTC. Protein product: CASSLADPGRDYGHTF.

This chain joins TRBV29-1 and TRBJ2-3; 8 bases fit TRBD1. This CDR3 region has 11 residues. V trimming: 6 bases; J trimming: 6 bases; junction bases outside the gene matches: 2. Germline V gives CDR1 SQVTM, CDR2 ANQGSEA. The CDR3 DNA reads as TGCAGCGTCCGACAGGGGGATACGCAGTATTTT. Translating it yields CSVRQGDTQYF.

This clonotype was counted ten times or more. The chain recombines TRBV7-2 with TRBJ1-5; perhaps TRBD1 as D (5 bases). Germline-derived CDR1 and CDR2 are SGHTA and FQGNSA. This CDR3 spans 14 amino acids. V lost 4 bases and J lost 2, with 9 bases in between. CDR3: CASSSQEGNQPQHF. The CDR3 region has the DNA TGTGCCAGCAGCTCACAGGAGGGCAATCAGCCCCAGCATTTT.

This clonotype was seen more than once but under ten times. J is TRBJ2-2 and V is TRBV7-3; D unresolved. CDR1 and CDR2 (germline): SGHTA, FQGTGA. The CDR3 has 14 amino acids. Trimming shortened V by 5 bases and J by 1 base, and 8 bases separated the two germline ends. This chain's CDR3 is CASSPPENTGELFF. In DNA form, the CDR3 reads TGTGCCAGCAGCCCGCCCGAGAACACCGGGGAGCTGTTTTTT.

The chain is built from TRBV12-2 and TRBJ1-1; the table's D call, TRBD1, was not checked against the DNA. TRBV12-2 is given as a pseudogene. The CDR3 extends over 15 amino acids. CDR3 protein: CASRPQQGVDTEAFF. Here the CDR3 DNA reads TGTGCAAGTCGCCCCCAACAGGGGGTGGACACTGAAGCTTTCTTT.

The rearrangement links TRBV5-6 to TRBJ2-3, with D uncertain. CDR1 is SGHDT and CDR2 is YYEEEE in the germline V gene. The CDR3 is 13 amino acids. V was cut by 1 base and J by 2 bases, with 5 bases left in between. This CDR3 is CASSLRPTDTQYF. Written as DNA, the CDR3 is TGTGCCAGCAGCTTGCGTCCCACAGATACGCAGTATTTT.

The chain employs TRBV11-2 and TRBJ2-5; 7 bases map to TRBD1. CDR3 length: 13 residues. Germline-derived CDR1 and CDR2 are SGHAT and FQNNGV. Unmatched junction bases numbered 3, after V lost 5 bases and J lost 3 bases. Here the CDR3 DNA reads TGTGCCAGCAGCCAGGGGGAAAAAGAGACCCAGTACTTC. Encoded protein: CASSQGEKETQYF. Using reference TRBV11-2 and TRBJ2-5 for the parts outside the CDR3, the full variable domain is EAGVAQSPRYKIIEKRQSVAFWCNPISGHATLYWYQQILGQGPKLLIQFQNNGVVDDSQLPKDRFSAERLKGVDSTLKIQPAKLEDSAVYLCASSQGEKETQYFGPGTRLLVL.

The chain is built from TRBV5-6 and TRBJ2-7; D unclear. V lost 4 bases and J lost 2, with 13 bases in between. The CDR3 has 14 residues. In germline, CDR1 is SGHDT, CDR2 YYEEEE. The CDR3 spells CASSGSTSAYEQYF. In DNA, the CDR3 is TGTGCCAGCAGCGGATCTACCTCAGCCTACGAGCAGTACTTC.

This clonotype was counted at least ten times. The V call is TRBV9, the J call TRBJ1-1; D is undetermined. This CDR3 spans 12 amino acids. The germline gives CDR1 SGDLS, CDR2 YYNGEE. Trimming stripped 3 bases from V and 4 bases from J, with 7 bases between. CDR3 DNA: TGTGCCAGCAGCGCTCGAACCACTGAAGCTTTCTTT. Amino acids: CASSARTTEAFF.

This clonotype has just a few counts. The CDR3 DNA reads as TGTGCCAGCACCCCAGGGGGGTGGGCAGATACGCAGTATTTT. Its translation is CASTPGGWADTQYF. The chain carries TRBV3-1 and TRBJ2-3; D possibly corresponds to TRBD1 (7 bases). Per germline, CDR1 LGHDT and CDR2 YNNKEL (reference sequence). This CDR3 spans 14 amino acids. V was trimmed by 7 bases and J by 4 bases, leaving 15 bases between them.

V usage is TRBV7-9 and J usage is TRBJ2-2, with D tentatively TRBD1 (7 bases). Germline V gene sequence: CDR1 SEHNR, CDR2 FQNEAQ (reference sequence). The CDR3 contains 16 residues. V shed 6 bases and J shed 1 base, with 15 bases lying between them. CDR3 DNA sequence: TGTGCCAGCAGACCTCCAGGGGGGCTGAACACCGGGGAGCTGTTTTTT. Amino acids: CASRPPGGLNTGELFF.